Presented here are 4 T cell receptor beta chains from one specimen sequenced in a study of T cell responses to AZD1222 COVID-19 vaccine. Sequencing was performed with immunoSEQ multiplex PCR; in TCRdb, only in-frame clones are kept and a portion is missing. The sample includes 90,000 to 120,000 clones, about 85% seen only once; the top ten take around 4.7%. Sequenced here: peripheral blood, sampled 28 days after the second AZD1222 dose. Receptors were obtained from an adult who received the AZD1222 COVID-19 vaccine.

This chain uses TRBV7-3 with TRBJ1-6, with D tentatively TRBD1 (5 bases). Per germline, CDR1 SGHTA and CDR2 FQGTGA. The ends were cut back, 8 bases at V and 10 bases at J, with 15 bases in the middle. CDR3 length equals 13 residues. Here the CDR3 reads CASAPDMQSPLHF. The CDR3 DNA follows: TGTGCCAGCGCTCCGGACATGCAATCACCCCTCCACTTT.

J is TRBJ1-5 and V is TRBV15; D not resolved. The V gene lost 0 bases and the J gene lost 0 bases, with 12 bases spanning the gap. The CDR3 runs 17 residues. The germline CDR1 and CDR2 sequences are LNHNV and YYDKDF (reference sequence). The CDR3 is CATSRDSGRISNQPQHF. CDR3 sequence (DNA): TGTGCCACCAGCAGAGATTCCGGGAGGATTAGCAATCAGCCCCAGCATTTT.

The chain has TRBV19 and TRBJ2-5, with TRBD2 identical over 7 bases. The CDR3 is 13 residues long. Germline V gene lookup returns CDR1 LNHDA and CDR2 SQIVND (reference sequence). V lost 3 bases, J lost 7 bases, and 5 bases stayed unmatched. The CDR3 spells CASSMQREGTQYF. DNA of the CDR3: TGTGCCAGTAGTATGCAGCGGGAAGGGACCCAGTACTTC. Full variable domain (remainder filled in from reference TRBV19 and TRBJ2-5): DGGITQSPKYLFRKEGQNVTLSCEQNLNHDAMYWYRQDPGQGLRLIYYSQIVNDFQKGDIAEGYSVSREKKESFPLTVTSAQKNPTAFYLCASSMQREGTQYFGPGTRLLVL.

The chain has TRBV18 and TRBJ1-1, with 7 bases aligning to TRBD1. CDR1 is KGHSH, CDR2 LQKENI, per germline. This CDR3 is built from 15 residues. V lost 0 bases to trimming and J lost 4 bases; unmatched junction nucleotides: 5. The CDR3 protein is CASSPPEGAVTEAFF. CDR3 nucleotides: TGTGCCAGCTCACCACCCGAGGGGGCGGTCACTGAAGCTTTCTTT.